A single sample is the source of the 8 T cell receptor beta chains below, sequenced in a study of shared clonotypes between healthy human individuals. CD45RO-negative CD8 cells positively selected for CCR7 made up the naive population, which excluded terminally differentiated effector memory CD45RA+ cells. The protocol was immunoSEQ multiplex PCR, while the TCRdb copy is restricted to in-frame clones and leaves out a portion. This table holds around 550,000 clones, about 95% found once. Material: naive CD8+ T cells sorted from blood. These receptors were obtained from a woman between 25 and 40 years old in good health.

The CDR3 region is CASSPLAGSSYNEQFF. CDR3 DNA sequence: TGTGCCAGCAGCCCTCTAGCGGGGAGCTCCTACAATGAGCAGTTCTTC. This chain links TRBV7-9 with TRBJ2-1; TRBD2 matches 9 bases. Germline values: CDR1 SEHNR, CDR2 FQNEAQ (reference sequence). The CDR3 totals 16 residues. V gave up 5 bases and J gave up 0 bases; unmatched junction bases: 5.

This chain joins TRBV14 and TRBJ2-1, with D uncertain. V dropped 2 bases and J dropped 1 base, with 9 bases sitting between them. Germline CDR1 is SGHDN and CDR2 is FVKESK. CDR3 size: 15 residues. The CDR3 here is CASSQSYRSYNEQFF. CDR3 nucleotide sequence: TGTGCCAGCAGCCAAAGCTATCGATCCTACAATGAGCAGTTCTTC. Full variable domain (missing parts from reference TRBV14 and TRBJ2-1): EAGVTQFPSHSVIEKGQTVTLRCDPISGHDNLYWYRRVMGKEIKFLLHFVKESKQDESGMPNNRFLAERTGGTYSTLKVQPAELEDSGVYFCASSQSYRSYNEQFFGPGTRLTVL.

The chain joins TRBV27 to TRBJ2-7; TRBD1 aligns across 8 bases. The CDR3 spans 13 residues. CDR1 is MNHEY, CDR2 SMNVEV, per germline (reference sequence). Losses at the gene ends were 6 bases for V and 2 bases for J; bases not matched to a gene: 3. The CDR3 reads CASRGQGPYEQYF. The CDR3 DNA reads as TGTGCCAGCAGAGGACAGGGTCCCTACGAGCAGTACTTC.

The CDR3 DNA reads TGTGCCAGCAGCGTAGCTAGGGGACAGGGGGCTAATCGGGAGACCCAGTACTTC. This gives the protein CASSVARGQGANRETQYF. V usage is TRBV9 and J usage is TRBJ2-5; 12 bases align to TRBD1. The V gene's germline CDR1 is SGDLS and CDR2 YYNGEE. Trimming at V came to 0 bases and at J to 5 bases, leaving 11 bases not matched to a gene. The CDR3 runs 18 residues.

The CDR3 DNA is TGTGCCATCAGTGGGGGGACTAGTGTCTACGAGCAGTACTTC. This sequence encodes CAISGGTSVYEQYF. The chain uses TRBV10-3 and TRBJ2-7, with 8 bases lining up with TRBD2. The trim removed 4 bases at V and 3 bases at J, leaving 5 bases unmatched. The CDR3 is made up of 14 amino acids. Germline CDR1 and CDR2: ENHRY and SYGVKD.

The V gene is TRBV28, the J gene TRBJ2-2; D gene uncertain. Trimming took 1 base from V and 6 from J, leaving 0 bases between them. This CDR3 comprises 11 residues. Germline V lookup: CDR1 MDHEN, CDR2 SYDVKM. CDR3 nucleotides: TGTGCCAGCAGTTTATCCGGGGAGCTGTTTTTT. The encoded protein is CASSLSGELFF.

The CDR3 sequence is CASKMAGLGEQYF. The DNA for the CDR3 is TGTGCCAGCAAGATGGCAGGGCTGGGCGAGCAGTACTTC. The chain carries TRBV27 and TRBJ2-5, with D perhaps matching TRBD1 (5 bases). The J call could be wrong; TRBJ2-7 is a better fit for the DNA end. The CDR3 consists of 13 residues. The germline V gene has CDR1 MNHEY and CDR2 SMNVEV (reference sequence).

This clone was found once. The chain is built from TRBV9 and TRBJ2-2; D is undetermined. Germline values: CDR1 SGDLS, CDR2 YYNGEE. The length of the CDR3 is 13 residues. V lost 3 bases, J lost 1 base, and 4 bases lay in between. CDR3 bases: TGTGCCAGCAGCGCCCTGAACACCGGGGAGCTGTTTTTT. Encoded protein: CASSALNTGELFF.